What follows are 20 T cell receptor beta chains derived from one specimen sequenced in a study of T cells after yellow fever vaccination. TCRdb ran MiXCR on the 5' RACE reads and lists one entry per CDR3 protein. Of fewer than 350,000 distinct CDR3 sequences listed, less than 4.5% are singletons. The sample was PBMCs, taken on the day of the yellow fever booster vaccination. The receptor source for this set is a man between 18 and 29 years old who received the YFV17D yellow fever vaccine.

This clonotype was found a few times. In DNA, the CDR3 is TGTGCCAGCTCAAACATGCCAGATACGCAGTATTTT. Its protein product is CASSNMPDTQYF. The chain employs TRBV18 and TRBJ2-3; D remains ambiguous. Trimming shortened V by 5 bases and J by 4 bases, and 7 bases separated the two germline ends. CDR1 KGHSH and CDR2 LQKENI come from the germline V gene. The CDR3 length is 12 residues.

This clonotype was observed at least ten times. The chain carries TRBV12-3 or TRBV12-4 and TRBJ1-5; 7 positions agree with TRBD1. This CDR3 has 15 amino acids. Losses at the gene ends were 3 bases for V and 5 bases for J; bases not matched to a gene: 7. The chain's CDR3 is CASSFSRQGYQPQHF. CDR3 DNA sequence: TGTGCCAGCAGTTTTAGTCGACAGGGCTATCAGCCCCAGCATTTT.

This clonotype was observed a few times. The CDR3 spells CASSQEERYEQYF. The CDR3 coding sequence is TGTGCCAGCAGCCAAGAGGAGCGTTACGAGCAGTACTTC. This sequence joins TRBV3-1 and TRBJ2-7; no clear D. This CDR3 region has 13 residues. Between the trimmed V and J ends, which lost 0 bases and 4 bases, there was a span of 7 bases. Germline CDR1 reads LGHDT; CDR2 reads YNNKEL (reference sequence).

This clonotype came up a few times. The chain joins TRBV4-1 to TRBJ2-5, with 8 bases that match TRBD2. CDR3 length: 14 residues. V dropped 2 bases and J dropped 4; count of bases not matched to a gene: 3. Looked up from germline, CDR1 is MGHRA and CDR2 is YSYEKL. The chain's CDR3 is CASSQRTSLETQYF. The CDR3 bases are TGCGCCAGCAGCCAACGGACTAGCCTAGAGACCCAGTACTTC.

The gene calls are TRBV25-1 and TRBJ2-7; 8 nucleotides line up with TRBD2. V gave up 6 bases and J gave up 2 bases; unmatched junction bases: 3. Germline V gene lookup returns CDR1 MGHDK and CDR2 SYGVNS. The CDR3 totals 13 residues. Here the CDR3 reads CASSGGAPYEQYF. The CDR3 nucleotides are TGTGCCAGCAGCGGGGGGGCCCCCTACGAGCAGTACTTC.

This clonotype was recorded many times. This sequence joins TRBV15 and TRBJ2-5; a weak D match, TRBD1 (5 bases). The CDR3 runs to 13 residues. The V end lost 8 bases, the J end lost 5 bases, and 15 bases lay between the germline ends. Germline V CDR1 and CDR2: LNHNV, YYDKDF (reference sequence). As DNA, the CDR3 is TGTGCCACCGGCGTGGGGCTTAGGGAGACCCAGTACTTC. Protein sequence: CATGVGLRETQYF.

The rearrangement links TRBV7-3 to TRBJ1-1; D perhaps matches TRBD1 (6 bases). Trimming left V 4 bases short and J 6 bases short, with 12 bases between. CDR1 SGHTA and CDR2 FQGTGA come from the germline V gene. This CDR3 is 13 amino acids long. CDR3 in DNA: TGTGCCAGCAGCTCCACCAGGGGCGCTGAAGCTTTCTTT. The encoded protein is CASSSTRGAEAFF.

In this sample, this clonotype turned up many times. This chain links TRBV5-1 with TRBJ2-5; D gene uncertain. CDR1 SGHRS and CDR2 YFSETQ come from the germline V gene. The CDR3 is 13 residues long. V lost 5 bases and J lost 5, with 13 bases in between. CDR3 sequence: CASSPGPGETQYF. Written as DNA, the CDR3 is TGCGCCAGCAGTCCTGGTCCTGGGGAGACCCAGTACTTC.

This clonotype was picked up many times. This sequence joins TRBV20-1 and TRBJ1-5; D call uncertain. The V end lost 7 bases, the J end lost 4 bases, and 11 bases lay between the germline ends. Germline values: CDR1 DFQATT, CDR2 SNEGSKA (reference sequence). This CDR3 spans 12 amino acids. CDR3 nucleotides: TGCAGTGTTGCGGCGGTAAATCAGCCCCAGCATTTT. It translates to CSVAAVNQPQHF.

This clonotype was counted at least ten times. The genes are TRBV5-1 and TRBJ2-7; possibly TRBD1 for D (6 bases). CDR1 is SGHRS and CDR2 is YFSETQ in the germline V gene. The CDR3 loop spans 15 amino acids. Trimming stripped 0 bases from V and 5 bases from J, with 15 bases between. The CDR3 DNA sequence: TGCGCCAGCAGCTTGGGTACAGGGACATTCAACGAGCAGTACTTC. It translates to CASSLGTGTFNEQYF.

This clonotype was counted between two and nine times. This chain joins TRBV7-8 and TRBJ2-5; 7 positions match TRBD2. J gave up 4 bases and V 3 bases, and 8 bases lay outside the gene matches. CDR3 length: 15 amino acids. Per germline, CDR1 SGHVS and CDR2 FQNEAQ. DNA for the CDR3: TGTGCCAGCAGCTTTTCTGGCGGGGGTGGAGAGACCCAGTACTTC. Protein sequence: CASSFSGGGGETQYF.

This clonotype was seen ten or more times. The chain combines TRBV6-5 with TRBJ2-5; 8 bases map to TRBD2. Germline CDR1 and CDR2: MNHEY and SVGAGI. This CDR3 is 15 amino acids long. V trimming: 5 bases; J trimming: 6 bases; junction bases outside the gene matches: 11. The CDR3 here is CASSLLGGGQKTQYF. In DNA, the CDR3 is TGTGCCAGCAGTCTTCTGGGCGGGGGGCAGAAGACCCAGTACTTC.

The table lists this clonotype with many counts. The J gene is TRBJ1-5, the V gene TRBV4-3; D is uncertain. The V and J ends lost 0 bases and 2 bases respectively, with 5 bases between them. This CDR3 is built from 14 residues. The V gene's germline CDR1 is LGHNA and CDR2 YSLEER. Written as DNA, the CDR3 is TGCGCCAGCAGCCAAGAGGTACGCAATCAGCCCCAGCATTTT. Translated, it gives CASSQEVRNQPQHF.

This chain joins TRBV19 and TRBJ2-7; D perhaps matches TRBD2 (6 bases). Trimming removed 4 bases at V and 3 bases at J, with 13 bases between. The CDR3 is 14 amino acids. Germline V CDR1 and CDR2: LNHDA, SQIVND (reference sequence). The CDR3 loop is CASSKGTGVYEQYF. DNA of the CDR3: TGTGCCAGTAGTAAGGGGACTGGTGTCTACGAGCAGTACTTC. The variable domain in full, with the rest retrieved from reference TRBV19 and TRBJ2-7, is DGGITQSPKYLFRKEGQNVTLSCEQNLNHDAMYWYRQDPGQGLRLIYYSQIVNDFQKGDIAEGYSVSREKKESFPLTVTSAQKNPTAFYLCASSKGTGVYEQYFGPGTRLTVT.

This clonotype was counted many times. The CDR3 loop reads CASSYSVVTDTQYF. DNA of the CDR3: TGTGCCAGCAGTTACTCCGTTGTTACAGATACGCAGTATTTT. V gene TRBV6-2 or TRBV6-3 combines with J gene TRBJ2-3; D is uncertain. Germline V gene data show CDR1 as MNHEY and CDR2 as SVGEGT. This CDR3 has 14 residues. The V gene lost 0 bases and the J gene lost 3 bases, with 7 bases spanning the gap.

There are many counts of this clonotype. The chain couples TRBV23-1 to TRBJ2-2; 10 bases align to TRBD1. TRBV23-1 is noted as an ORF with a role that remains uncertain. CDR3 length equals 15 residues. V lost 11 bases, J lost 3 bases, and 9 bases stayed unmatched. In DNA form, the CDR3 reads TGCGCCGTCGAAGTCGGGACAGGGGACACCGGGGAGCTGTTTTTT. The encoded protein is CAVEVGTGDTGELFF.

The chain combines TRBV6-6 with TRBJ2-2, with D unclear. The V gene's germline CDR1 is MNHNY and CDR2 SVGAGI (reference sequence). The CDR3 spans 13 residues. Deletions cut 2 bases from V and 5 bases from J, with 6 bases between. The CDR3 DNA follows: TGTGCCAGCAGTTACGTGACGACCGGGGAGCTGTTTTTT. Protein: CASSYVTTGELFF.

This clonotype has ten or more counts. V and J are TRBV27 and TRBJ2-2; 8 bases line up with TRBD2. Germline CDR1 and CDR2: MNHEY and SMNVEV (reference sequence). Trimming at V came to 3 bases and at J to 3 bases, leaving 6 bases not matched to a gene. CDR3 length: 16 amino acids. CDR3 nucleotides: TGTGCCAGCAGTTTTTTGCGGGGGGCCTACACCGGGGAGCTGTTTTTT. Protein sequence: CASSFLRGAYTGELFF.

This clonotype was seen a few times. CDR3 residues: CASGGLGAFF. DNA for the CDR3: TGTGCCAGCGGGGGCCTTGGGGCTTTCTTT. This chain links TRBV12-3 or TRBV12-4 with TRBJ1-1, with D possibly TRBD1 on 6 matching bases. Between the trimmed V and J ends, which lost 8 bases and 11 bases, there was a span of 12 bases. This CDR3 is 10 amino acids long.

This clonotype was found a few times. The chain links TRBV13 to TRBJ2-7; D not resolved. This CDR3 region has 13 residues. The V and J ends lost 1 base and 2 bases respectively, with 6 bases between them. From germline, CDR1 is PRHDT and CDR2 FYEKMQ (reference sequence). The CDR3 sequence is CASSLDGTYEQYF. The CDR3, as DNA: TGTGCCAGCAGCTTAGACGGAACCTACGAGCAGTACTTC.